Many counts were recorded for the clone carrying this T cell receptor beta chain. Its matching antigen is unknown. The entry originates in a study of metastatic and nonmetastatic thyroid tumors. Overall study: Both malignant and benign thyroid patients supplied peripheral blood and tumor or nodule tissue samples, across which the repertoires of these patients were then compared.

No patient received treatment before thyroid surgery. Findings and caveats of the study: TCR beta diversity was reportedly significantly higher in malignant thyroid tumors than benign nodules, in blood and tumor.

Authors' data handling: The authors used CDR3 differences across clinicopathological groups to build a distant-metastasis classifier for papillary thyroid cancer. TCRdb reassembled clones from the PCR reads with MiXCR. The V and J calls and clone size are TCRdb's, not the authors'. The data show under 100,000 clones, less than 10% seen once. The TCR sequence derives from a female donor with papillary thyroid cancer or a benign thyroid nodule (not recorded which). Some clones in this sample may be carry-over from other donors' samples. Sequenced material: blood.

This CDR3 reads CASSERDYPTGELFF. The CDR3 nucleotides are TGTGCCAGCAGTGAGCGGGACTACCCCACCGGGGAGCTGTTTTTT. V usage is TRBV6-1 and J usage is TRBJ2-2, with 7 bases aligning to TRBD2. Trimming at V came to 3 bases and at J to 4 bases, leaving 5 bases not matched to a gene. Per the germline V gene, CDR1 is MNHNS and CDR2 is SASEGT. There are 15 residues in the CDR3.